Following are 24 T cell receptor beta chains from one sample sequenced in a study of T cell repertoires in cytomegalovirus infection. TCRdb recomputed calls from the reads with MiXCR, one row per CDR3 protein. The sample lists roughly 180,000 distinct CDR3 sequences, roughly 17% seen once, with around 25% in the top ten. Source material: CD8+ T cells from PBMCs. The source of these receptors is a human donor in good health (CMV status not recorded). Some clones in this sample may be carry-over from other donors' samples.

The V and J genes are TRBV11-2 and TRBJ2-7; 7 nucleotides line up with TRBD1. The V and J ends lost 8 bases and 2 bases, in that order; junction bases with no gene match: 12. Germline lookup yields CDR1 SGHAT and CDR2 FQNNGV. This CDR3 contains 15 residues. Here the CDR3 reads CASSSGRDSTYEQYF. As DNA, the CDR3 is TGTGCCAGCTCCTCCGGCCGGGACAGCACCTACGAGCAGTACTTC.

This chain joins TRBV7-9 and TRBJ2-5, with 9 bases matching TRBD2. The junction had 8 bases not matched to a gene; V was cut back by 1 base and J by 2 bases. The CDR3 covers 17 residues. CDR1 is SEHNR and CDR2 is FQNEAQ in the germline V gene (reference sequence). CDR3 coding DNA: TGTGCCAGCAGCTTAGGCAATAGCGGGAGACGACAAGAGACCCAGTACTTC. Residues: CASSLGNSGRRQETQYF.

V and J are TRBV7-2 and TRBJ2-7; D possibly uses TRBD1 or TRBD2 (5 bases each). Trimming stripped 5 bases from V and 4 bases from J, with 12 bases between. CDR1 is SGHTA, CDR2 FQGNSA, per germline. There are 13 residues in the CDR3. The CDR3 is CASSLGTEYEQYF. The CDR3 nucleotides are TGTGCCAGCAGCCTCGGGACGGAATACGAGCAGTACTTC.

The CDR3 sequence is CASSFPLRTGRGEQFF. The CDR3 DNA reads TGTGCCAGCAGTTTTCCACTACGGACAGGGAGAGGTGAGCAGTTCTTC. This rearrangement joins TRBV28 to TRBJ2-1, with 8 bases lining up with TRBD1. The CDR3 has 16 residues. Germline lookup yields CDR1 MDHEN and CDR2 SYDVKM. V trimming: 3 bases; J trimming: 9 bases; junction bases outside the gene matches: 13.

The V call is TRBV6-1, the J call TRBJ2-3; 9 nucleotides align to TRBD2. The V segment lost 6 bases and the J segment 4 bases; nucleotides outside the gene matches: 8. The CDR3 has 15 residues. The V gene's germline CDR1 is MNHNS and CDR2 SASEGT. The CDR3 DNA follows: TGTGCCAGCAGCAAGGGACTAGCCTCTCCAGATACGCAGTATTTT. It encodes CASSKGLASPDTQYF.

This clonotype came up a few times. The V call is TRBV28, the J call TRBJ2-7; D unresolved. Trimming stripped 5 bases from V and 3 bases from J, with 11 bases between. Germline V lookup: CDR1 MDHEN, CDR2 SYDVKM. This CDR3 is built from 13 residues. The DNA of the CDR3 is TGTGCCAGCAGTCCGGGTATCGGCTACGAGCAGTACTTC. Encoded protein: CASSPGIGYEQYF.

The CDR3 sequence is CSVEIRPREQYF. The CDR3 nucleotides are TGCAGCGTTGAAATCAGACCAAGGGAGCAGTACTTC. The V call is TRBV29-1, the J call TRBJ2-7; unclear D gene. Germline V gene sequence: CDR1 SQVTM, CDR2 ANQGSEA. CDR3 length: 12 amino acids. Trimming left V 2 bases short and J 7 bases short, with 12 bases between.

The table lists this clonotype with many counts. The V and J genes are TRBV28 and TRBJ1-6; D not certain. Germline values: CDR1 MDHEN, CDR2 SYDVKM. CDR3 length: 13 amino acids. V lost 4 bases to trimming and J lost 9 bases, with 10 bases between them. This chain's CDR3 is CASSWPPGSPLHF. CDR3 bases: TGTGCCAGCAGTTGGCCCCCGGGTTCACCCCTCCACTTT.

The sample holds a few counts of this clonotype. The chain carries TRBV27 and TRBJ1-5; TRBD1 might be the D (5 bases). V was shortened by 4 bases and J by 7 bases, with 11 bases between the two germline ends. CDR1 and CDR2 from the germline V gene are MNHEY and SMNVEV (reference sequence). The CDR3 length is 13 residues. This chain's CDR3 is CASSYGGGQPQHF. CDR3 DNA: TGTGCCAGCAGTTACGGTGGGGGGCAGCCCCAGCATTTT.

This sequence joins TRBV29-1 and TRBJ1-2; 7 bases fit TRBD1. This CDR3 is built from 16 residues. The V gene end was trimmed by 3 bases and the J gene end by 0 bases; junction bases not matched to a gene: 10. Germline CDR1 and CDR2: SQVTM and ANQGSEA. DNA for the CDR3: TGCAGCGTTGACGGGGGGACAGCCCGGCCTAACTATGGCTACACCTTC. It encodes CSVDGGTARPNYGYTF.

The table lists this clonotype with a few counts. This chain joins TRBV7-9 and TRBJ2-4; no reliable D call. The germline V gene has CDR1 SEHNR and CDR2 FQNEAQ (reference sequence). This CDR3 has 14 residues. Trimming cost V 1 base and J 7 bases, with 11 bases left between them. The CDR3 reads CASSLDYGLNIQYF. CDR3 nucleotides: TGTGCCAGCAGCTTAGACTACGGGCTCAACATTCAGTACTTC.

The chain carries TRBV4-1 and TRBJ2-7; D may match TRBD1 or TRBD2 (5 bases each). CDR3 length equals 15 residues. Trimming pared 0 bases from V and 3 bases from J, leaving 12 bases between. CDR1 is MGHRA, CDR2 YSYEKL, per germline. The CDR3 bases are TGCGCCAGCAGCCAAGATCGGGACGCGGGCTACGAGCAGTACTTC. Translated: CASSQDRDAGYEQYF.

The chain carries TRBV6-2 or TRBV6-3 and TRBJ2-7, with TRBD1 matching over 10 bases. Per germline, CDR1 MNHEY and CDR2 SVGEGT. V dropped 6 bases and J dropped 3; count of bases not matched to a gene: 5. The length of the CDR3 is 14 residues. The CDR3 DNA reads TGTGCCAGCAGCCACGGACAGGGGGGCTACGAGCAGTACTTC. The encoded protein is CASSHGQGGYEQYF.

CDR3 DNA: TGTGCCAGCAGCCCCCGGCAGGGACAGACGAACACCGGGGAGCTGTTTTTT. Protein: CASSPRQGQTNTGELFF. The V and J genes are TRBV7-8 and TRBJ2-2; 7 bases align to TRBD1. V was clipped by 5 bases and J by 0 bases; unmatched bases: 9. Germline assignment: CDR1 SGHVS and CDR2 FQNEAQ. There are 17 residues in the CDR3.

The chain uses TRBV29-1 and TRBJ1-2; the D gene is possibly TRBD1 (5 bases). V was cut by 0 bases and J by 4 bases, with 6 bases left in between. Germline CDR1 SQVTM, CDR2 ANQGSEA. CDR3 length equals 12 residues. Here the CDR3 reads CSVEDGTYGYTF. The CDR3 region has the DNA TGCAGCGTTGAAGATGGGACCTATGGCTACACCTTC. Full variable domain (rest looked up from reference TRBV29-1 and TRBJ1-2): SAVISQKPSRDICQRGTSLTIQCQVDSQVTMMFWYRQQPGQSLTLIATANQGSEATYESGFVIDKFPISRPNLTFSTLTVSNMSPEDSSIYLCSVEDGTYGYTFGSGTRLTVV.

V is TRBV10-3 and J is TRBJ2-7; TRBD2 is a possible D gene (5 bases). With 0 bases removed from V and 9 bases from J, the gap between germline ends came to 12 bases. Looked up from germline, CDR1 is ENHRY and CDR2 is SYGVKD. The CDR3 is made up of 13 amino acids. CDR3 sequence: CAISESGNWWQYF. CDR3 bases: TGTGCCATCAGTGAGTCCGGGAACTGGTGGCAGTACTTC.

This sequence joins TRBV20-1 and TRBJ1-1; a possible D gene is TRBD1 (6 bases). Germline assignment: CDR1 DFQATT and CDR2 SNEGSKA (reference sequence). V dropped 3 bases and J dropped 0 bases, with 14 bases sitting between them. The CDR3 spans 15 residues. The CDR3 sequence is CSASTGRGMNTEAFF. CDR3 DNA: TGCAGTGCTAGCACGGGAAGGGGGATGAACACTGAAGCTTTCTTT.

This chain uses TRBV14 with TRBJ1-4; D is ambiguous. The CDR3 length is 15 residues. From germline, CDR1 is SGHDN and CDR2 FVKESK. Between the trimmed V and J ends, which lost 5 bases and 5 bases, there was a span of 15 bases. The CDR3 reads CASSNRHEPNEKLFF. CDR3 DNA: TGTGCCAGCAGCAATCGACACGAACCGAATGAAAAACTGTTTTTT.

V usage is TRBV7-2 and J usage is TRBJ1-2; no firm D call. Per germline, CDR1 SGHTA and CDR2 FQGNSA. The length of the CDR3 is 12 residues. Trimming took 7 bases from V and 7 from J, leaving 13 bases between them. The CDR3 DNA follows: TGTGCCAGCATCTCACCATTGGGTGGCTACACCTTC. Translated, it gives CASISPLGGYTF.

This clonotype was detected a few times. The chain has TRBV5-1 and TRBJ2-1, with TRBD2 matching over 7 bases. J gave up 7 bases and V 1 base, and 5 bases lay outside the gene matches. This CDR3 is built from 14 residues. Looked up from germline, CDR1 is SGHRS and CDR2 is YFSETQ. CDR3: CASSLRLAKNEQFF. The CDR3 DNA reads TGCGCCAGCAGCTTGCGACTAGCTAAAAATGAGCAGTTCTTC.

This chain connects TRBV6-5 to TRBJ1-5, with TRBD1 identical over 7 bases. The CDR3 has 16 residues. The ends lost 5 bases at V and 4 bases at J; junction bases unmatched: 11. In germline, CDR1 is MNHEY, CDR2 SVGAGI. The CDR3 loop is CASSAEQGFGNQPQHF. The CDR3 DNA is TGTGCCAGCAGTGCCGAACAGGGGTTCGGAAATCAGCCCCAGCATTTT.

This clonotype was found many times. The V gene is TRBV7-2, the J gene TRBJ1-5; D gene unclear. Germline V gene sequence: CDR1 SGHTA, CDR2 FQGNSA. V lost 1 base and J lost 7, with 11 bases in between. This CDR3 comprises 14 residues. The CDR3 protein is CASSLVLFGQPQHF. The DNA of the CDR3 is TGTGCCAGCAGCTTAGTTCTTTTCGGCCAGCCCCAGCATTTT.

The chain is built from TRBV7-9 and TRBJ2-7; 8 bases match TRBD1. CDR3 size: 16 residues. With V trimmed by 1 base and J by 3 bases, 8 bases remained unmatched. CDR1 and CDR2 from the germline V gene are SEHNR and FQNEAQ (reference sequence). CDR3 in amino acids: CASSLGHQGAFYEQYF. The CDR3 DNA is TGTGCCAGCAGCTTAGGGCACCAGGGGGCTTTCTACGAGCAGTACTTC.

The rearrangement joins TRBV7-8 to TRBJ1-6; D call uncertain. V was cut by 5 bases and J by 0 bases, with 14 bases left in between. In germline, CDR1 is SGHVS, CDR2 FQNEAQ. This CDR3 is 17 amino acids long. Written as DNA, the CDR3 is TGTGCCAGCAGCGCAACATCTTTGAGCTCCTATAATTCACCCCTCCACTTT. It encodes CASSATSLSSYNSPLHF.